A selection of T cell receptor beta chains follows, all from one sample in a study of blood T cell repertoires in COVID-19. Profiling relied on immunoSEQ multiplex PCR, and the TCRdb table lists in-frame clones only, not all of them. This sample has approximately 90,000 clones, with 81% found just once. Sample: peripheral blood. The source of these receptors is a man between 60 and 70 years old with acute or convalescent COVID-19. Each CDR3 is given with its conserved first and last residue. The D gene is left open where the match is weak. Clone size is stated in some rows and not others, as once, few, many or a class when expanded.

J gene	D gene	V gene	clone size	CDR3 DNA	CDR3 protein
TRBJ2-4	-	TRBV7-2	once	TGTGCCAGCAGCTTAGGTGTCTGGGCCGCAGACATTCAGTACTTC	CASSLGVWAADIQYF
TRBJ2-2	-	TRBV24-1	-	TGTGCCACCAGTGATTTCGGGGGACCCGCGGGCACCGGGGAGCTGTTTTTT	CATSDFGGPAGTGELFF
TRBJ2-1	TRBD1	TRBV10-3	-	TGTGCCATCAGTGGGGGACAGGGTTACAATGAGCAGTTCTTC	CAISGGQGYNEQFF
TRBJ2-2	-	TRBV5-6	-	TGTGCCAGCAGCTTATTTGAGAGACTCACCGGGGAGCTGTTTTTT	CASSLFERLTGELFF
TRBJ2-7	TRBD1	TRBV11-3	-	TGTGCCAGCAGCTTAGATGGACAGGGGATCTACGAGCAGTACTTC	CASSLDGQGIYEQYF
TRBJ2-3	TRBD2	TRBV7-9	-	TGTGCCAGCAGCCCGGAGCCTCCGGGACTAGCGGGAGCTACGCAGTATTTT	CASSPEPPGLAGATQYF
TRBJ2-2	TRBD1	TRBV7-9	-	TGTGCCAGCAGCTTAGTTCGCCAGGGGGCTGGGGAGCTGTTTTTT	CASSLVRQGAGELFF
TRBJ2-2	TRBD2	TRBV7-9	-	TGTGCCAGCAGCCTTCGACTAGCGGGAAACACCGGGGAGCTGTTTTTT	CASSLRLAGNTGELFF
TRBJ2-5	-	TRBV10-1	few	TGCGCCAGCAGTGACCCGATGGAGGGGCCCCAAGAGACCCAGTACTTC	CASSDPMEGPQETQYF
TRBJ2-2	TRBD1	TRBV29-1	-	TGCAGCGTTGGGACAGGGTATAACACCGGGGAGCTGTTTTTT	CSVGTGYNTGELFF
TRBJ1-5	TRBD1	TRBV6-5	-	TGTGCCAGCAGACAGACAGGGGGGCCTAATCAGCCCCAGCATTTT	CASRQTGGPNQPQHF
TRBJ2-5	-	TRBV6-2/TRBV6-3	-	TGTGCCAGCAGCAACCAATTCAGGGGAGGGGAGACCCAGTACTTC	CASSNQFRGGETQYF
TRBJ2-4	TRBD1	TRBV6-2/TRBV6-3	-	TGTGCCAGCAGTCCACAGGGGCAGGACATTCAGTACTTC	CASSPQGQDIQYF
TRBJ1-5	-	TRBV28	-	TGTGCCAGCAGTTTAATACCGGGGGTTGGTCAGCCCCAGCATTTT	CASSLIPGVGQPQHF
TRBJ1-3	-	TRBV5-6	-	TGTGCCAGCAGCTTCTCCCCAGGCTCTGGAAACACCATATATTTT	CASSFSPGSGNTIYF
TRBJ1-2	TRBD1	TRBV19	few	TGTGCCAGTAGTATACAGGGGGCGCGCGGCTATGGCTACACCTTC	CASSIQGARGYGYTF
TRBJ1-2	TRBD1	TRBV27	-	TGTGCCAGCAGCTCGACCAGGGGGCTTAGCTATGGCTACACCTTC	CASSSTRGLSYGYTF
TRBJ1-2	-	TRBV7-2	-	TGTGCCAGCAGCTGGGACAAAAACTATGGCTACACCTTC	CASSWDKNYGYTF
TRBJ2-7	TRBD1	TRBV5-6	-	TGTGCCAGCAGCAGAAGACAGGGGGCGGGCTACGAGCAGTACTTC	CASSRRQGAGYEQYF
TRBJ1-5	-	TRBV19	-	TGTGCCAGTAGTATTGGGCCACGAAGCAATCAGCCCCAGCATTTT	CASSIGPRSNQPQHF
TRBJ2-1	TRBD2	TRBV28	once	TGTGCCAGCAGTTTTGCCCTAGCGGGAGGGAATGAGCAGTTCTTC	CASSFALAGGNEQFF
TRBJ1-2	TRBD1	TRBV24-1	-	TGTGCCACCAGTGATTCAAGACCCCAGGGGGTATCGGCTGGCTACACCTTC	CATSDSRPQGVSAGYTF
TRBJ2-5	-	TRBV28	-	TGTGCCAGCACCCCGACCGGGAATGGGGAGACCCAGTACTTC	CASTPTGNGETQYF
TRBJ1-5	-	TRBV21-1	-	TGTGCCAGCAGCAACAGGGTGGGCAATCAGCCCCAGCATTTT	CASSNRVGNQPQHF
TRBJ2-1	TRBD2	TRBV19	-	TGTGCCAGTACAGCTTCTGCGGGAGGGTACAATGAGCAGTTCTTC	CASTASAGGYNEQFF
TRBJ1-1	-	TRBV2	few	TGTGCCAGCAGTCCTCAGATTCGAGGCGATCGGTTATTT	CASSPQIRGDRLF
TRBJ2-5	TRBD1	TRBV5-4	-	TGTGCCAGCAGCGGTCGGGACAGACAAGAGACCCAGTACTTC	CASSGRDRQETQYF